Listed here is a single TCR beta chain. The antigen remains unidentified. 5'RACE with constant-segment primers built TCRalpha and TCRbeta cDNA libraries with UMIs. TCRdb re-called the 5' RACE reads with MiXCR, one entry per CDR3 protein. The repertoire holds roughly 180,000 distinct CDR3 sequences, with approximately 18% as singletons. The record originates from a study of T-cell memory formation after mild COVID-19. Germline V CDR1 and CDR2: ENHRY, SYGVKD. The V segment lost 5 bases and the J segment 4 bases; nucleotides outside the gene matches: 10. The CDR3 sequence is 15 residues long. Points from the study as a whole: Among contracting clones, CD4+ were mainly CM/EM and CD8+ enriched in EMRA. The second-wave clones peaking on day 37 were not confirmed as SARS-CoV-2-specific. CD4/CD8 balance characterized clones contracting day 15 to 85, and CD4+ skew characterized later expanders.

The chain links TRBV10-3 to TRBJ1-1; the match to TRBD1 covers 7 bases. Sequenced material: PBMCs or a T cell subset sorted from them (not recorded which). The origin of this receptor is a man between 18 and 29 years old who had mild COVID-19 (a few samples of this study predate the infection). Cell type and time point are not known. The CDR3 DNA reads as TGTGCCATCAGTACCACCCAGGGGGGCGGCACTGAAGCTTTCTTT. Amino acid sequence: CAISTTQGGGTEAFF.